The present TCR beta chain was sequenced within a study of blood T cell repertoires in COVID-19. Background on the study: PBMCs, B-cell-depleted T cells, or T cells provided the cDNA or gDNA that made up the material.

It was during active infection that Seattle patients were enrolled and then longitudinally followed. Trimming cost V 0 bases and J 6 bases, with 3 bases left between them. CDR3 length equals 11 residues. CDR1 and CDR2 (germline): MNHEY, SVGAGI. Sequencing was performed with immunoSEQ multiplex PCR; in TCRdb, only in-frame clones are kept and a portion is missing. Of about 160,000 clones listed, around 85% are singletons. This receptor was taken from a man older than 75 with COVID-19, enrolled during active disease. Sequenced input: peripheral blood. This sequence joins TRBV6-5 and TRBJ2-7; D is uncertain. The CDR3 DNA sequence: TGTGCCAGCAGTTACTCCGGCGAGCAGTACTTC. Translated, it gives CASSYSGEQYF.